This is a list of T cell receptor beta chains from one sample in a study of blood T cell repertoires in COVID-19. This table comes from immunoSEQ multiplex PCR, and its TCRdb copy is limited to in-frame clones, with some not included. The sample has about 250,000 clones; roughly 85% are singletons. Sample: peripheral blood. The source of these receptors is a man aged 50 or older with active or convalescent COVID-19. Both conserved end residues are trimmed from each CDR3.

>TRBJ2-2|TRBV6-4
ASSEIAGVSGELF
>TRBJ2-2|TRBV11-2
ASSLVYGGAGELF
>TRBJ2-7|TRBV3-1/TRBV3-2
ASSPGLATEQY
>TRBJ1-3|TRBV3-1/TRBV3-2
ASSQGRSGNTIY
>TRBJ1-4|TRBV23-1
ASTDRGGQGDEKLF
>TRBJ2-7|TRBV6-2/TRBV6-3
ASSPDGVGEQY
>TRBJ1-1|TRBV30
AWSVQTGAEAF
>TRBJ2-5|TRBV19
ASSIGLAFEETQY
>TRBJ1-1|TRBV19
ASRGTGGSTEAF
>TRBJ1-1|TRBV7-3
ASSLTGDSEAF
>TRBJ2-7|TRBV19
ASSISSGGSYEQY
>TRBJ2-7|TRBV6-5
ASSYASGGSYEQY
>TRBJ2-2|TRBV10-1
ASSDTSGRARKTGELF
>TRBJ2-7|TRBV3-1/TRBV3-2
ASSQLDREQY
>TRBJ1-1|TRBV5-5
ASSLEAGGAF
>TRBJ1-1|TRBV25-1
ASKQTTGGRTEAF
>TRBJ2-2|TRBV5-6
ASSWTGLAPGELF